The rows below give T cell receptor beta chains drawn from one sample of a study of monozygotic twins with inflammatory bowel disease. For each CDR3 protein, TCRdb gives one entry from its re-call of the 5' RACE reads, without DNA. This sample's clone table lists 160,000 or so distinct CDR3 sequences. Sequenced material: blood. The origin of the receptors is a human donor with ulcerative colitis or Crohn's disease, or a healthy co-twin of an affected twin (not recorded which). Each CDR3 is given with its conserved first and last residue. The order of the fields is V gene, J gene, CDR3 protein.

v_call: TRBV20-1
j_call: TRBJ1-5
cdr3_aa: CSARDDGNQPQHF

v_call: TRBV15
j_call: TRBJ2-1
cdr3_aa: CATSREPNSGAGQFF

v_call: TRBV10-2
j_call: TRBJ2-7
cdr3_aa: CASSDFDRASYEQYF

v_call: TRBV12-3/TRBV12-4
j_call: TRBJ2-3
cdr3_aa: CASSYRTSTDTQYF

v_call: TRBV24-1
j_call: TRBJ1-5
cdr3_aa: CATSDPRAGNQPQHF

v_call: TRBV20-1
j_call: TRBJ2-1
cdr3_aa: CSARASGSSYNEQFF

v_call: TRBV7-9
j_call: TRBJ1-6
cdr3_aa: CASSPSALNSPLHF

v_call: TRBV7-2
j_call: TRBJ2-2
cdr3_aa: CASSLVGNTGELFF

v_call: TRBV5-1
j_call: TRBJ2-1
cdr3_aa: CASSSRQGNNEQFF

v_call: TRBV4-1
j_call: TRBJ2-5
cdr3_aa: CASRRTGSEETQYF

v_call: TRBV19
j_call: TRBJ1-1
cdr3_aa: CASSMGEGTEAFF

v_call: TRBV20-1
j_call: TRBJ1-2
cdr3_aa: CSAASRDRGYGYTF

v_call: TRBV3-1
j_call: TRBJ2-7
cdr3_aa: CASSDRSEGSYEQYF

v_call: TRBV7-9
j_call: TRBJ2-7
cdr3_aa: CASTQGGGEQYF

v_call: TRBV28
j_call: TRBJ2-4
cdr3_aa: CASSSLGTAKNIQYF

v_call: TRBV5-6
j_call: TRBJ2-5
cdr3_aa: CASSLGAGVRQETQYF

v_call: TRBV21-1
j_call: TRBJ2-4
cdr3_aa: CASSKGRRETNIQYF

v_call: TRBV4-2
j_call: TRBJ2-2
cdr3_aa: CASSQDLLAGTGELFF

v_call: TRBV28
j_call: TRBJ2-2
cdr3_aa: CASSLGPDGELFF

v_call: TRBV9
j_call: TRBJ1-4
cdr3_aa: CASSEGQATNEKLFF

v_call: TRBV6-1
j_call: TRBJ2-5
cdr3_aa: CASSRTSEAQETQYF

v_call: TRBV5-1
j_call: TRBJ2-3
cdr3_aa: CASSSPRQGGTDTQYF

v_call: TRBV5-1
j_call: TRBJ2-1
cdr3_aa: CASSSGAFYNEQFF

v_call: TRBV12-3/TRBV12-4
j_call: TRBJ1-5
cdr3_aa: CASSTRQINQPQHF

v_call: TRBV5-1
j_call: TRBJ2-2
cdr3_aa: CASSPGQASRDPELFF

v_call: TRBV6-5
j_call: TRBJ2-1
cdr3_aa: CASSYGTSNEQFF

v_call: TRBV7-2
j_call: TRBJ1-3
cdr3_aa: CASSSYYSSGNTIYF

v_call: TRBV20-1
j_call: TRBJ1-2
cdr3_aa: CSAYRDSGGYGYTF

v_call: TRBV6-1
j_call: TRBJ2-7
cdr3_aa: CASSAGTQTYEQYF

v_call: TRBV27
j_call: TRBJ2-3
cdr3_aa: CASRPGTGRSDTQYF

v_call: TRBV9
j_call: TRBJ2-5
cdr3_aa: CASSIGPGEETQYF

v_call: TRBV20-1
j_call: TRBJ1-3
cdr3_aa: CSAPYGNTIYF

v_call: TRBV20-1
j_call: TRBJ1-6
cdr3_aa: CSVHWDSSYNSPLHF

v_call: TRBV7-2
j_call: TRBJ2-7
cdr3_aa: CASSHGYRGLWEQYF

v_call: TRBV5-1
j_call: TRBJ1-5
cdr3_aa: CASSPAGASNQPQHF

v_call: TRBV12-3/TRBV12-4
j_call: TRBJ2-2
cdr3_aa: CASSEELPANTGELFF

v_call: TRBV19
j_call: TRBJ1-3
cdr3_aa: CASSGDRMDSIYF

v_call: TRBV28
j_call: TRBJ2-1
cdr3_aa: CASSPPGLAGGDANEQFF

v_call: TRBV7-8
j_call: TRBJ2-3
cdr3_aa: CASSAVGGTGFTDTQYF

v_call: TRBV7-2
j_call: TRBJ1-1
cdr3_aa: CASSFRGVSGTEAFF

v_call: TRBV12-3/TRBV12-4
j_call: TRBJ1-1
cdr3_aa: CASSFGRSNTEAFF

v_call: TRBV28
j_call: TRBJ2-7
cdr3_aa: CASSLLSSSYEQYF

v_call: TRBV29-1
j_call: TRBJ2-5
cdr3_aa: CSVAAFGLAGGRQETQYF